The 30 T cell receptor beta chains listed next were all sequenced from one sample in a study of T-cell reconstitution after alpha-beta-depleted transplantation in children. Unique molecular identifiers were incorporated during preparation of the TCRbeta library. TCRdb recomputed calls from the PCR reads with MiXCR, one row per CDR3 protein. The profile shows hundreds of thousands of distinct CDR3 sequences, about 21% of them singletons. Sequenced material: PBMCs, mostly from graft donor cells, taken 360 days after TCRalphabeta/CD19-depleted stem cell transplant. The receptor source for this set is a boy in the first two years of life who had a stem cell transplant for acute myeloid leukemia, so the T cells may come from the graft donor.

Of note for this clonotype: Compared with germline, one end of the junction differs, possibly owing to a read error. The chain combines TRBV10-3 with TRBJ2-1, with D possibly TRBD2 on 6 matching bases. Germline CDR1 and CDR2: ENHRY and SYGVKD. There are 12 residues in the CDR3. CDR3 in amino acids: CAGSGSYNEQFF. CDR3 nucleotide sequence: TGCGCGGGGAGCGGCTCCTACAATGAGCAGTTCTTC.

This clonotype was counted a few times. V usage is TRBV20-1 and J usage is TRBJ2-7, with 8 nucleotides matching TRBD1. The V gene's germline CDR1 is DFQATT and CDR2 SNEGSKA (reference sequence). V lost 5 bases, J lost 4 bases, and 4 bases stayed unmatched. This CDR3 spans 12 amino acids. CDR3 nucleotide sequence: TGCAGTGCTGGACAGGGAGTATACGAGCAGTACGTC. Translation: CSAGQGVYEQYV.

The chain is built from TRBV6-5 and TRBJ1-5; a weak D match, TRBD1 (5 bases). With 2 bases removed from V and 1 base from J, the gap between germline ends came to 12 bases. Germline V gene sequence: CDR1 MNHEY, CDR2 SVGAGI. The CDR3 extends over 16 amino acids. The CDR3 sequence is CASSYAGIGSNQPQHF. The CDR3 DNA is TGTGCCAGCAGTTACGCAGGGATCGGAAGCAATCAGCCCCAGCATTTT.

The V and J genes are TRBV20-1 and TRBJ2-4; TRBD1 is a possible D gene (5 bases). The CDR3 extends over 12 amino acids. V was shortened by 3 bases and J by 13 bases, with 16 bases between the two germline ends. Germline CDR1 and CDR2: DFQATT and SNEGSKA (reference sequence). The CDR3 reads CSASKGAKSQYF. CDR3 sequence (DNA): TGCAGTGCTAGTAAAGGGGCGAAGTCCCAGTACTTC.

The DNA of the CDR3 is TGCGCCAGCAGTCGAAGGGACAGGGGGTTTACCTACAATGAGCAGTTCTTC. The encoded protein is CASSRRDRGFTYNEQFF. This chain uses TRBV10-2 with TRBJ2-1; 11 nucleotides match TRBD1. The junction had 8 bases not matched to a gene; V was cut back by 5 bases and J by 2 bases. The CDR3 covers 17 residues. In germline, CDR1 is WSHSY, CDR2 SAAADI.

This clonotype showed up many times. The chain is built from TRBV28 and TRBJ1-1, with no clear D. The CDR3 spans 13 residues. From germline, CDR1 is MDHEN and CDR2 SYDVKM. V lost 11 bases, J lost 7 bases, and 20 bases lay in between. The CDR3 DNA reads as TGTGCCGCGATTTCTCGGGGTCCCGATGAAGCTTTCTTT. It translates to CAAISRGPDEAFF.

The CDR3 sequence is CASSYPTGIWRNTEAFF. The CDR3 DNA is TGTGCCAGCAGTTACCCTACGGGGATATGGAGAAACACTGAAGCTTTCTTT. The J gene is TRBJ1-1, the V gene TRBV6-2 or TRBV6-3; D remains ambiguous. Looked up from germline, CDR1 is MNHEY and CDR2 is SVGEGT. V was cut by 2 bases and J by 2 bases, with 18 bases left in between. The CDR3 extends over 17 amino acids.

At least ten counts were recorded for this clonotype. The chain links TRBV28 to TRBJ2-5; D gene unclear. Looked up from germline, CDR1 is MDHEN and CDR2 is SYDVKM. CDR3 size: 11 residues. With 10 bases removed from V and 3 bases from J, the gap between germline ends came to 9 bases. CDR3 bases: TGTGCCATTCAACGCGAAGAGACCCAGTACTTC. Its translation: CAIQREETQYF.

The chain has TRBV11-1 and TRBJ1-1, with D maybe TRBD1 (5 bases). Trimming removed 5 bases from V and 1 base from J, with 14 bases in between. Germline V lookup: CDR1 SGHAT, CDR2 FQDESV (reference sequence). CDR3 length: 15 residues. CDR3 coding DNA: TGTGCCAGCAGCCCCATGGGGCCCGAGAACACTGAAGCTTTCTTT. Residues: CASSPMGPENTEAFF.

This clonotype was counted only a few times. This chain's CDR3 is CSVEMQGKNYGYTF. CDR3 DNA: TGCAGCGTTGAAATGCAGGGAAAAAACTATGGCTACACCTTC. The chain joins TRBV29-1 to TRBJ1-2; D perhaps matches TRBD1 (5 bases). Per the germline V gene, CDR1 is SQVTM and CDR2 is ANQGSEA. V was pared by 2 bases and J by 2 bases, with 12 bases between. The CDR3 spans 14 residues.

This chain joins TRBV2 and TRBJ2-7, with D tentatively TRBD2 (5 bases). The CDR3 is 12 amino acids. Per the germline V gene, CDR1 is SNHLY and CDR2 is FYNNEI. The V end lost 4 bases, the J end lost 4 bases, and 8 bases lay between the germline ends. In DNA, the CDR3 is TGTGCCAGCAGTGTGGGAGAGTACGAGCAGTACGTC. The encoded protein is CASSVGEYEQYV.

This clonotype was detected only a few times. The gene calls are TRBV20-1 and TRBJ2-7; the D gene is possibly TRBD2 (6 bases). V shed 0 bases and J shed 5 bases, with 20 bases lying between them. The CDR3 length is 16 residues. In germline, CDR1 is DFQATT, CDR2 SNEGSKA (reference sequence). The CDR3 region has the DNA TGCAGTGCTAGAGATGGGCGTGGGGGGTTCGGCGACGAGCAGTACGTC. This translates into CSARDGRGGFGDEQYV.

This clonotype was picked up a small number of times. The CDR3 DNA reads as TGCAGTGCTAGAGATCGCACTAGCGGGGCCGGGGAGCTGTTTTTT. It encodes CSARDRTSGAGELFF. The chain recombines TRBV20-1 with TRBJ2-2; 10 nucleotides match TRBD2. The CDR3 runs 15 residues. Germline CDR1 is DFQATT and CDR2 is SNEGSKA (reference sequence). V dropped 0 bases and J dropped 6; count of bases not matched to a gene: 4.

A remark on this clonotype: This may be a read error, as it is one base from a much larger clone. This chain connects TRBV20-1 to TRBJ2-5, with 7 bases identical to TRBD1. This CDR3 is built from 11 residues. Trimming at V came to 8 bases and at J to 2 bases, leaving 2 bases not matched to a gene. Germline V lookup: CDR1 DFQATT, CDR2 SNEGSKA (reference sequence). The CDR3 reads CSKGQQETQYF. The CDR3 DNA follows: TGCAGTAAGGGACAGCAAGAGACCCAGTACTTC.

This clonotype was seen only a few times. The chain employs TRBV20-1 and TRBJ1-6, with D unclear. There are 15 residues in the CDR3. Looked up from germline, CDR1 is DFQATT and CDR2 is SNEGSKA (reference sequence). The germline V and J ends were trimmed by 1 base and 7 bases, with 14 bases remaining between them. The CDR3 is CSARGAGNGNSPLHF. The DNA of the CDR3 is TGCAGTGCTAGAGGAGCGGGGAACGGGAATTCACCCCTCCACTTT.

Many counts were recorded for this clonotype. The chain recombines TRBV29-1 with TRBJ2-5, with 9 bases matching TRBD2. Trimming at V came to 8 bases and at J to 5 bases, leaving 6 bases not matched to a gene. Per germline, CDR1 SQVTM and CDR2 ANQGSEA. The CDR3 extends over 12 amino acids. CDR3 sequence (DNA): TGCAGCTACCGGACTAGCGAGGAGACCCAGTACTTC. It yields the protein CSYRTSEETQYF.

This sequence joins TRBV7-9 and TRBJ2-7; 11 positions match TRBD1. CDR1 and CDR2 from the germline V gene are SEHNR and FQNEAQ (reference sequence). The CDR3 has 14 amino acids. J gave up 9 bases and V 4 bases, and 8 bases lay outside the gene matches. The CDR3 is CASSSLGQGAWQYF. Written as DNA, the CDR3 is TGTGCCAGCAGCTCCCTCGGACAGGGGGCGTGGCAGTACTTC.

The chain carries TRBV20-1 and TRBJ1-1; tentatively, D is TRBD1 (5 bases). V dropped 5 bases and J dropped 1 base, with 20 bases sitting between them. Germline V lookup: CDR1 DFQATT, CDR2 SNEGSKA (reference sequence). The CDR3 contains 16 residues. The CDR3 DNA is TGCAGTGCTGGACATAGGAGGACGGACCAGAACACTGAAGCTTTCTTT. Protein sequence: CSAGHRRTDQNTEAFF.

This clonotype was seen more than once but under ten times. J is TRBJ2-2 and V is TRBV30; D not resolved. The CDR3 loop spans 13 amino acids. Trimming removed 1 base at V and 6 bases at J, with 9 bases between. In germline, CDR1 is GTSNPN, CDR2 SVGIG (reference sequence). The DNA for the CDR3 is TGTGCCTGGAGTGATGTACTGTCCGGGGAGCTGTTTTTT. Its translation: CAWSDVLSGELFF.

This chain links TRBV7-6 with TRBJ2-7, with D possibly TRBD1 on 6 matching bases. Deletions cut 1 base from V and 2 bases from J, with 15 bases between. Germline CDR1 is SGHVS and CDR2 is FNYEAQ. This CDR3 spans 16 amino acids. CDR3: CASSLVPQGTAYEQYF. For the CDR3, the DNA is TGTGCCAGCAGCTTAGTGCCCCAGGGGACCGCCTACGAGCAGTACTTC.

This clonotype turned up a few times. The chain recombines TRBV18 with TRBJ1-4; D remains unclear. Germline CDR1 and CDR2: KGHSH and LQKENI. The V end was cut by 0 bases, the J end by 4 bases, with 6 bases between. The CDR3 contains 14 residues. The DNA for the CDR3 is TGTGCCAGCTCACCACCGTACATTAATGAAAAACTGTTTTTT. Translated: CASSPPYINEKLFF.

V is TRBV12-3 or TRBV12-4 and J is TRBJ1-1; D not resolved. The CDR3 sequence is 12 residues long. Trimming stripped 3 bases from V and 6 bases from J, with 8 bases between. The DNA for the CDR3 is TGTGCCAGCAGTTTGTTTGGGGCTGAAGCTTTCTTT. Translation gives CASSLFGAEAFF.

This clonotype was seen only a few times. The rearrangement links TRBV11-2 to TRBJ2-4, with a weak D call TRBD1 (6 bases). This CDR3 contains 15 residues. Germline values: CDR1 SGHAT, CDR2 FQNNGV. Trimming stripped 5 bases from V and 7 bases from J, with 18 bases between. CDR3 sequence (DNA): TGTGCCAGCAGCCGCGGAACAGGGAAGGGGAACATTCAGTACTTC. This gives the protein CASSRGTGKGNIQYF.

The table lists this clonotype with many counts. V is TRBV29-1 and J is TRBJ2-1; D remains unclear. Deletions cut 3 bases from V and 2 bases from J, with 11 bases between. Germline values: CDR1 SQVTM, CDR2 ANQGSEA. The CDR3 consists of 14 residues. The DNA of the CDR3 is TGCAGCGTTGACGGCGGAGCGACCTACAATGAGCAGTTCTTC. Residues: CSVDGGATYNEQFF.

This chain connects TRBV28 to TRBJ1-2; D gene uncertain. Per germline, CDR1 MDHEN and CDR2 SYDVKM. This CDR3 is built from 11 residues. V gave up 3 bases and J gave up 8 bases, with 7 bases separating them. CDR3 nucleotide sequence: TGTGCCAGCAGTTTCCTGAGAGGCTACACCTTC. It yields the protein CASSFLRGYTF.

This clonotype was picked up many times. The chain is built from TRBV6-5 and TRBJ1-2, with 8 positions matching TRBD1. This CDR3 has 15 amino acids. Germline V gene lookup returns CDR1 MNHEY and CDR2 SVGAGI. After removal of 6 bases from V and 4 bases from J, the junction contained 10 bases not matched to a gene. The CDR3 DNA reads as TGTGCCAGCAGCCGCGGGACAGGACTTAGCTATGGCTACACCTTC. It encodes CASSRGTGLSYGYTF.

The chain links TRBV20-1 to TRBJ2-3; no clear D. CDR3 length: 10 amino acids. V lost 6 bases, J lost 6 bases, and 7 bases lay in between. The V gene's germline CDR1 is DFQATT and CDR2 SNEGSKA (reference sequence). CDR3 sequence (DNA): TGCAGTGCCCCCGATGATACGCAGTATTTT. Translating gives CSAPDDTQYF.

This chain uses TRBV20-1 with TRBJ2-1, with 11 bases that match TRBD2. The CDR3 runs to 14 residues. The V gene's germline CDR1 is DFQATT and CDR2 SNEGSKA (reference sequence). V lost 5 bases and J lost 7; bases outside the gene matches: 7. The DNA for the CDR3 is TGCAGTGCTGACCCGACTAGCGGGGTGAATGAGCAGTTCTTC. Protein: CSADPTSGVNEQFF.

This clonotype was seen ten or more times. The chain combines TRBV2 with TRBJ2-5; 7 bases are shared with TRBD2. Per the germline V gene, CDR1 is SNHLY and CDR2 is FYNNEI. V trimming: 7 bases; J trimming: 3 bases; junction bases outside the gene matches: 8. The CDR3 spans 14 residues. The CDR3 DNA follows: TGTGCCAGCATTCACGGGGGGATCAAAGAGACCCAGTACTTC. This codes for CASIHGGIKETQYF. Full variable domain (missing parts from reference TRBV2 and TRBJ2-5): EPEVTQTPSHQVTQMGQEVILRCVPISNHLYFYWYRQILGQKVEFLVSFYNNEISEKSEIFDDQFSVERPDGSNFTLKIRSTKLEDSAMYFCASIHGGIKETQYFGPGTRLLVL.

This clonotype was seen once. The rearrangement joins TRBV5-1 to TRBJ2-3, with D possibly being TRBD1 (6 bases). V gave up 0 bases and J gave up 5 bases, with 10 bases separating them. Germline lookup yields CDR1 SGHRS and CDR2 YFSETQ. CDR3 length: 14 amino acids. Written as DNA, the CDR3 is TGCGCCAGCAGCTTGGACAGGGAAAGAGATACGCAGTATTTT. Translation gives CASSLDRERDTQYF.